Following are 4 T cell receptor beta chains from one sample sequenced in a study of human T cells and chemical hapten exposure. As for time point: patch test 3, about 24 weeks after DPC sensitization. The treatment denotes: therapeutic diphenylcyclopropenone sensitization with weekly scalp DPC. MiXCR, run by TCRdb on the RACE reads, gives a single entry per CDR3 protein. The repertoire includes 100,000 to 120,000 distinct CDR3 sequences, 30% to 35% of them detected once, and around 2.7% sits in the top ten. The sequences come from whole blood, collected in connection with sensitization to the hapten diphenylcyclopropenone (DPC). The origin of the receptors is a man between 40 and 49 years old with alopecia areata. Some clones in this sample may be carry-over from other donors' samples.

The chain carries TRBV7-2 and TRBJ2-3, with 10 bases lining up with TRBD1. The CDR3 extends over 16 amino acids. Germline V gene data show CDR1 as SGHTA and CDR2 as FQGNSA. V shed 5 bases, J shed 3 bases, and the junction held 8 bases outside the gene matches. The CDR3 DNA sequence: TGTGCCAGCAGCCCTTGGACAGGGGGTCCGACAGATACGCAGTATTTT. Translating it yields CASSPWTGGPTDTQYF.

This chain uses TRBV7-6 with TRBJ2-2; the D is unclear. Germline V gene lookup returns CDR1 SGHVS and CDR2 FNYEAQ. The CDR3 covers 17 residues. Trimming stripped 6 bases from V and 0 bases from J, with 17 bases between. In nucleotides, the CDR3 is TGTGCCAGCAGTCCCAATTCCGACGGACCGAACACCGGGGAGCTGTTTTTT. Amino acids: CASSPNSDGPNTGELFF.

This chain uses TRBV28 with TRBJ1-5; tentative D call: TRBD1 (5 bases). V lost 6 bases and J lost 5, with 14 bases in between. Germline CDR1 and CDR2: MDHEN and SYDVKM. This CDR3 region has 14 residues. CDR3 amino acids: CASRPGPGDQPQHF. The CDR3 DNA follows: TGTGCCAGCAGACCGGGGCCCGGGGATCAGCCCCAGCATTTT.

V gene TRBV28 combines with J gene TRBJ2-7; 8 bases fit TRBD1. Losses at the gene ends were 5 bases for V and 2 bases for J; bases not matched to a gene: 5. Germline V gives CDR1 MDHEN, CDR2 SYDVKM. This CDR3 is 14 amino acids long. The CDR3 loop is CASSPGGPPYEQYV. As DNA, the CDR3 is TGTGCCAGCAGTCCAGGGGGCCCCCCCTACGAGCAGTACGTC.